This section outlines one TCR beta chain sequence together with its context. The antigen it binds to is not known. No much larger clone exists at a distance of one base, and base qualities are not known. These data belong to a study of blood T cells in healthy people across ages (dated by TCRdb to 2013 to 2016). Regarding the complete study: In model experiments, roughly one uniquely barcoded TCR beta cDNA molecule per two T cells was captured by template switching. Using deep sequencing normalized with unique cDNA molecular identifiers, the study measured how TCR beta repertoire diversity changes with age. Four age groups were formed from the donors: young (average around 15 years), middle-aged (approximately 39), aged (roughly 58) and long-lived (about 80). To avoid experimental bias, donors of different ages were randomly spread across the sequencing lanes. Using the same blood draw, the study looked at two additional independent replicas of 1 million unique cDNA reads for two donors, one aged 18 to 30 and the other aged 80 or older.

There are 15 amino acids in the CDR3, from cysteine to phenylalanine inclusive. Only the CDR3 DNA is retained, 45 bases long and in frame from the first base. Libraries were prepared through 5' RACE. The run used an Illumina HiSeq 2500. A second PCR of about 6 to 12 cycles was performed with a sample-barcoded 5' primer and a J-beta primer mix. Each TCR beta cDNA molecule received a unique molecular identifier from a template-switch 5' adaptor carrying 12 random nucleotides. At least 3 million CDR3-containing paired-end reads were obtained from each sample. All of the RNA was converted into first-strand cDNA using the Mint cDNA synthesis kit, with a TRBC-specific oligonucleotide serving as the primer. Following uracil-DNA glycosylase treatment, a first 18-cycle PCR with universal primers M1SS and BC2_uni_R was performed on all cDNA. The authors' pipeline ran thus. For normalization, 1 million high-quality reads were randomly selected from each sample, with every read carrying a distinct molecular identifier. Instead of being binned into consensus sequences, reads that shared molecular identifiers were thrown out. MiTCR, with a Q25 quality threshold and the strictest error-elimination algorithm, was used for CDR3 identification, clonotype clustering and error correction. Lower-bound total TCR beta diversity was estimated with a nonparametric unseen species model using Euler transformation. TCRdb redid the processing of the public reads, applying fastp at Q25 and MiXCR, and retained in-frame beta chains. Entries that share a CDR3 protein sequence are merged under the most common genes and DNA. TCRdb's processing, not the study's, gives the V and J calls here. Present in this sample are about 1,800,000 distinct CDR3 sequences, 28% of which were seen just once. Over 7% of the sample lies in the top ten.

The approximately 40 donors, aged about 6 to 95 years, were systemically healthy Caucasian individuals from Russia. Each donor gave 8 to 10 milliliters of peripheral blood, collected into EDTA-treated Vacutainer tubes. Ficoll-Paque density-gradient centrifugation was used to isolate PBMCs, with at least 6 million per sample. Total RNA was extracted from PBMCs with Trizol reagent, with at least 6 micrograms obtained per sample. For every donor, flow cytometry on a PBMC aliquot measured the percentage of naive CD45RAhigh/CD27high T cells. Points the paper makes about the study in general: The percentage of naive T cells measured by flow cytometry correlated strongly with observed TCR beta diversity. As age increased, observed TCR beta diversity per million T cells dropped in a roughly linear way, and a significant reduction was already evident by age 40. Estimates of total diversity based on one million sequenced T cells were regarded as lower bounds and as underestimates. Donor CMV infection status was unknown, potentially confounding age-related changes in expanded clonotypes. Compared with the aged group, more naive CD4+ T cells, fewer expanded clones and increased TCR diversity were shown by the long-lived group, suggesting age selection. Since profiling was done on bulk unsorted PBMCs, naive and antigen-experienced compartments could not be conclusively compared.

Sequencing was carried out using blood. This sequence was found in a woman in her 30s in good health. In this chain, TRBV21-1 is recombined with TRBJ2-2; the D segment call TRBD2 is taken from the table without a DNA check. TRBV21-1 is flagged as a pseudogene. The DNA is TGTGCCAGCAGACTTAGCGGGGAGAACACCGGGGAGCTGTTTTTT. This codes for CASRLSGENTGELFF.